This TCR beta chain was identified during a study of CD8 T cells in Susac syndrome. Whole-study results and caveats: Acknowledgment was made by the study that its TCR sequencing and HLA analysis involved a relatively small number of individuals.

Random hexamers primed reverse transcription of about 0.45 to 1 ug RNA. The method of amplification for TCR beta CDR3 was immunoSEQ multiplex PCR, covering 54 Vbeta and 13 Jbeta. MiXCR was run by TCRdb on the immunoSEQ multiplex PCR reads, yielding one entry per CDR3 protein. The sample contains around 150,000 distinct CDR3 sequences, 85% to 95% of which appear only once. Comment on this clonotype: Its specificity is not known.

The authors sequenced TCR beta from blood CD8+ and CD4+ T cells. TEMRA cells were FACS-enriched, unlike CD8+ and CD4+ T cells, which were negatively isolated. Germline CDR1 and CDR2: SEHNR and FQNEAQ (reference sequence). Trimming removed 7 bases from V and 1 base from J; junction bases left unmatched: 4. This CDR3 spans 14 amino acids. This sequence originates from a human donor with multiple sclerosis. This chain connects TRBV7-9 to TRBJ2-7, with 10 nucleotides matching TRBD2. The specimen was CD4+ T cells from PBMCs. The CDR3 DNA is TGTGCCAGCAATCTAGCGGGAGTTTCCTACGAGCAGTACTTC. It encodes CASNLAGVSYEQYF.